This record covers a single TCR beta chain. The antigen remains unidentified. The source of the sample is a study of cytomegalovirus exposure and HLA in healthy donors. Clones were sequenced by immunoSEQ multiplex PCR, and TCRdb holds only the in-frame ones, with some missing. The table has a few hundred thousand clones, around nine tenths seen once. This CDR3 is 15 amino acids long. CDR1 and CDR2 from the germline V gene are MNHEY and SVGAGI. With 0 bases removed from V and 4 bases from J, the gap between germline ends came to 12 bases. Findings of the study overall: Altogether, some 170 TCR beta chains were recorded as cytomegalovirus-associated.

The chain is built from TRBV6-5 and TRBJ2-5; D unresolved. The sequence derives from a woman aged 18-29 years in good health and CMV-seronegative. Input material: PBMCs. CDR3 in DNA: TGTGCCAGCAGTTACTCTCGGCAGGCTCCAGAGACCCAGTACTTC. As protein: CASSYSRQAPETQYF.